This T cell receptor (beta chain) was retrieved from a study (dated by TCRdb to the mid-2010s). With regard to the full study: The study set out to test whether tumor-infiltrating Tregs in breast cancer get recruited from blood Tregs or are instead converted in situ from other CD4+ T cell subsets. Points the paper makes about the study in general: Rather than covering whole repertoires, validation in the larger cohort was restricted to a single TCR beta V-J rearrangement. Tumor-infiltrating Treg TCR alpha and beta sequences overlapped most with tumor naive CD4+ T cells, then with blood naive CD4+ T cells. In terms of TCR gene usage, tumor memory CD4+ T cells clustered together with blood and lymph node memory CD4+ cells, as well as with lymph node naive CD4+ cells.

CD4+CD25+CD127-/low cells were isolated as Tregs. Tregs, naive and memory CD4+ T cells from tumor, blood and ipsilateral draining lymph nodes of a few breast cancer patients underwent full-length TCR alpha and beta sequencing. Ficoll density gradient centrifugation was used to isolate mononuclear cells from either lymph nodes or around 51 ml of peripheral blood. A purity exceeding 90% was confirmed by FACS for the sorted cell populations. In this sample, this clonotype turned up many times. The antigen it recognizes is unknown. There are no base qualities to consult, and no much larger clone falls within one base. Amplification of full-length TCR variable regions was done by 5' RACE PCR using constant-region reverse primers, and this step was followed by semi-nested PCR with Nested Universal Primer A. The ReliaPrep RNA Cell Miniprep System was used to extract total RNA, which was then reverse transcribed into 5'RACE-ready cDNA with the SMARTer RACE 5'/3' Kit. Multiplex adaptors were used to barcode the full-length TCR alpha and beta libraries, which were then sequenced on an Illumina MiSeq. From the authors' description of their analysis: For each of nine subset-tissue groups, sequencing data from the five patients were pooled, and the groups were then compared using unsupervised clustering of TCR gene usage. The Morisita-Horn index was used to calculate repertoire similarity, with shared sequences weighted by how much each contributed to each repertoire. The raw public data were reprocessed by TCRdb itself: fastp quality trimming at Q25, MiXCR clonotype calling, in-frame beta chains only. Rows are combined by CDR3 protein, so each entry shows the most common genes and DNA. It is TCRdb's table, rather than the study itself, that gives the V and J calls and clone size. The sample table contains roughly 42,000 distinct CDR3 sequences; only one count was recorded for roughly 21% of them. The ten largest account for around 4% of the sample.

CDR1 is given as MNHEY and CDR2 as SVGAGI, both from the germline V gene. The V end loses 2 bases and the J end loses 6 bases, and a stretch of 10 bases separates them. The CDR3 runs 14 amino acids, cysteine and phenylalanine included. The kept DNA is CDR3 alone, 42 bases in frame from the first base. The clonotype comes from a female donor with breast cancer. The material sequenced was Tregs sorted from blood. Recombination connected TRBV6-5 to TRBJ1-4; the D segment cannot be called with confidence. For the CDR3, the sequence is CASSYEGSDEKLFF. The DNA reads TGTGCCAGCAGTTACGAAGGAAGCGATGAAAAACTGTTTTTT.